Presented here are 9 T cell receptor beta chains from one specimen sequenced in a study of human T cells and chemical hapten exposure. Treatment of the sample: therapeutic diphenylcyclopropenone sensitization with weekly scalp DPC. Individual cDNA molecules in this library carried unique molecular identifiers. TCRdb reprocessed the reads via MiXCR and lists one record per CDR3 protein. The sample lists just over 2,500 distinct CDR3 sequences; less than 50% were seen once. The input for sequencing was whole blood, taken before DPC sensitization or 2, 6, or about 24 weeks after (not recorded which). The receptors originated from an adult with alopecia areata. Some clones in this sample may be carry-over from other donors' samples. This table probably holds off-target reads from a library built for another chain.

The sample holds a few counts of this clonotype. The rearrangement links TRBV6-5 to TRBJ2-1, with 9 bases identical to TRBD2. The trim removed 6 bases at V and 4 bases at J, leaving 7 bases unmatched. The CDR3 sequence is 15 residues long. CDR1 MNHEY and CDR2 SVGAGI come from the germline V gene. As DNA, the CDR3 is TGTGCCAGCAGGTTTGGTCTAGCGGGATACAATGAGCAGTTCTTC. This codes for CASRFGLAGYNEQFF.

This clonotype has just a few counts. The chain combines TRBV25-1 with TRBJ2-1; 8 positions agree with TRBD1. The CDR3 runs 14 residues. After removal of 5 bases from V and 9 bases from J, the junction contained 9 bases not matched to a gene. In germline, CDR1 is MGHDK, CDR2 SYGVNS. The CDR3 sequence is CASSPGTGLLEQFF. DNA for the CDR3: TGTGCCAGCAGTCCCGGGACAGGACTTCTTGAGCAGTTCTTC.

This clonotype came up a few times. This chain links TRBV7-9 with TRBJ2-1; 8 positions agree with TRBD1. V shed 4 bases, J shed 7 bases, and the junction held 9 bases outside the gene matches. Germline loops: CDR1 SEHNR, CDR2 FQNEAQ (reference sequence). This CDR3 has 15 amino acids. The CDR3 sequence: CASSSRDRSVNEQFF. As DNA, the CDR3 is TGTGCCAGCAGCTCCCGGGACAGGTCCGTTAATGAGCAGTTCTTC.

The chain combines TRBV6-2 or TRBV6-3 with TRBJ2-7; 8 positions match TRBD1. From germline, CDR1 is MNHEY and CDR2 SVGEGT. The V and J ends lost 5 bases and 3 bases, in that order; junction bases with no gene match: 9. The CDR3 sequence is 15 residues long. CDR3 DNA: TGTGCCAGCAGTCAAGAGGACAGGGCCTTCTACGAGCAGTACTTC. Translation: CASSQEDRAFYEQYF.

The chain combines TRBV6-5 with TRBJ1-2; 7 bases fit TRBD1. From germline, CDR1 is MNHEY and CDR2 SVGAGI. The length of the CDR3 is 16 residues. V was clipped by 5 bases and J by 4 bases; unmatched bases: 13. The CDR3 reads CASSPLLRGRGYGYTF. The CDR3 DNA sequence: TGTGCCAGCAGTCCACTTCTGAGGGGGCGCGGCTATGGCTACACCTTC.

The chain is built from TRBV28 and TRBJ2-7; 7 bases align to TRBD2. The J segment lost 2 bases and the V segment lost 3 bases, leaving 13 bases of the junction unmatched. This CDR3 spans 17 amino acids. Germline V lookup: CDR1 MDHEN, CDR2 SYDVKM. CDR3: CASSFPLRLARPYEQYF. The CDR3 DNA is TGTGCCAGCAGTTTCCCACTCAGACTAGCCAGACCCTACGAGCAGTACTTC.

The V call is TRBV6-2 or TRBV6-3, the J call TRBJ2-3; D remains unclear. Germline loops: CDR1 MNHEY, CDR2 SVGEGT. The CDR3 length is 16 residues. Trimming left V 6 bases short and J 1 base short, with 17 bases between. CDR3: CASRPVGYRGTDTQYF. DNA of the CDR3: TGTGCCAGCAGACCCGTCGGATATCGCGGCACAGATACGCAGTATTTT.

This clonotype has just a few counts. The chain links TRBV7-6 to TRBJ2-3, with 7 bases lining up with TRBD2. The CDR3 has 16 residues. V dropped 5 bases and J dropped 2; count of bases not matched to a gene: 10. Germline V gene sequence: CDR1 SGHVS, CDR2 FNYEAQ. The CDR3 DNA follows: TGTGCCAGCAGCCAAACTAGCGTTCCCTCCACAGATACGCAGTATTTT. Amino acids: CASSQTSVPSTDTQYF.

This clonotype came up once. The rearrangement joins TRBV11-2 to TRBJ2-3, with 8 nucleotides matching TRBD2. V shed 5 bases and J 6 bases; nucleotides not matched to a gene: 10. The CDR3 loop spans 15 amino acids. Germline V lookup: CDR1 SGHAT, CDR2 FQNNGV. The CDR3 coding sequence is TGTGCCAGCAGCACGGGGGGACTAGGCAAGGATACGCAGTATTTT. Its protein is CASSTGGLGKDTQYF.